A selection of T cell receptor beta chains follows, all from one sample in a study of Ad26.COV2.S vaccination and SARS-CoV-2 variants. Generated by immunoSEQ multiplex PCR, the TCRdb table keeps only in-frame clones and is missing some. In the table there are about 350,000 clones, about 88% of which are singletons. The material was peripheral blood, obtained in a trial of Ad26.COV2.S vaccine versus placebo. These TCRs come from a person aged 18-65 years who received the Ad26.COV2.S COVID-19 vaccine or a placebo. Both conserved end residues are part of each CDR3. A D gene is named only where the DNA matches it firmly. Clone sizes are given selectively: once, few, many, or a class where the clone is expanded.

CDR3aa	CDR3nt	abundance	j_gene	d_gene	v_gene
CASSITGGGGPQHF	TGTGCCAGTAGTATTACTGGGGGCGGAGGGCCCCAGCATTTT	-	TRBJ1-5	-	TRBV19
CASSSERTQETQYF	TGCGCCAGCAGCTCAGAGCGGACCCAAGAGACCCAGTACTTC	-	TRBJ2-5	-	TRBV5-1
CASSSSGTGRPEDF	TGTGCCAGCAGCTCCTCTGGGACAGGCCGCCCGGAGGACTTC	-	TRBJ2-5	TRBD1	TRBV14
CASSIREGYEQYF	TGTGCCAGTAGTATACGGGAGGGCTACGAGCAGTACTTC	-	TRBJ2-7	TRBD2	TRBV19
CASSIGRGRARNTGELFF	TGTGCCAGTAGTATAGGGAGGGGCAGGGCGAGGAACACCGGGGAGCTGTTTTTT	-	TRBJ2-2	-	TRBV19
CASSLTISGSRGNRLTSTDTQYF	TGTGCCAGCAGCTTAACTATTTCCGGGAGCAGGGGAAACCGTCTCACTAGCACAGATACGCAGTATTTT	-	TRBJ2-3	-	TRBV7-3
CASSYLTGVRNQPQHF	TGTGCCAGCAGTTATTTAACAGGGGTACGCAATCAGCCCCAGCATTTT	-	TRBJ1-5	TRBD1	TRBV6-2/TRBV6-3
CASSLGQNYNSPLHF	TGTGCCAGCAGCCTAGGACAGAACTATAATTCACCCCTCCACTTT	-	TRBJ1-6	-	TRBV5-4
CASSLRSGGAKNIQYF	TGTGCCAGCAGCTTAAGGTCAGGTGGGGCCAAAAACATTCAGTACTTC	-	TRBJ2-4	-	TRBV7-9
CATSDGGGAYYNEQFF	TGTGCCACCAGTGATGGCGGGGGGGCCTACTACAATGAGCAGTTCTTC	-	TRBJ2-1	TRBD2	TRBV24-1
CAISDRQGSGYTF	TGTGCCATCAGTGACCGACAGGGTAGCGGCTACACCTTC	once	TRBJ1-2	TRBD1	TRBV10-3
CASSQVYRRGYEQYF	TGTGCCAGCAGCCAAGTGTACAGGAGGGGCTACGAGCAGTACTTC	-	TRBJ2-7	-	TRBV3-1/TRBV3-2
CASSPGVYEQYF	TGTGCCAGTAGTCCGGGGGTCTACGAGCAGTACTTC	-	TRBJ2-7	-	TRBV19
CASSPLSGGGRTQYF	TGTGCCAGCAGTCCGCTTTCTGGCGGCGGACGGACCCAGTACTTC	few	TRBJ2-5	-	TRBV6-5
CASSLGDHSNQPQHF	TGTGCCAGCAGCTTAGGGGACCATAGCAATCAGCCCCAGCATTTT	-	TRBJ1-5	-	TRBV7-9
CASSGTSAYNEQFF	TGTGCCAGCAGTGGGACTAGCGCCTACAATGAGCAGTTCTTC	-	TRBJ2-1	TRBD2	TRBV27
CATSRESYGYTF	TGTGCCACCAGCAGAGAGAGTTACGGCTACACCTTC	-	TRBJ1-2	-	TRBV15
CAISESTSRIANYGYTF	TGTGCCATCAGTGAGTCAACAAGTCGAATAGCTAACTATGGCTACACCTTC	-	TRBJ1-2	-	TRBV10-3
CATSRGVGRGYKANYGYTF	TGTGCCACCAGCAGAGGGGTAGGCAGGGGTTATAAGGCTAACTATGGCTACACCTTC	-	TRBJ1-2	-	TRBV15
CASSPGGGTDTQYF	TGTGCCAGCTCCCCCGGAGGGGGCACAGATACGCAGTATTTT	-	TRBJ2-3	-	TRBV18
CASSGTGSYGYTF	TGTGCCAGCAGCGGGACAGGGTCCTATGGCTACACCTTC	-	TRBJ1-2	TRBD1	TRBV2
CASIGWGVTEAFF	TGTGCCAGCATTGGCTGGGGCGTCACTGAAGCTTTCTTT	few	TRBJ1-1	-	TRBV2
CASSLGEGNYGYTF	TGCGCCAGCAGCTTGGGGGAAGGGAACTATGGCTACACCTTC	-	TRBJ1-2	-	TRBV5-1
CASSLPGGPKYNEQFF	TGTGCCAGCAGCTTGCCCGGAGGGCCAAAATACAATGAGCAGTTCTTC	-	TRBJ2-1	-	TRBV5-8
CSASPGRVTEAFF	TGCAGTGCTAGTCCCGGGAGGGTCACTGAAGCTTTCTTT	-	TRBJ1-1	-	TRBV20-1
CASSFFSGSGELFF	TGTGCCAGCAGTTTCTTTTCGGGGTCCGGGGAGCTGTTTTTT	-	TRBJ2-2	-	TRBV27
CSASHLLEGNQPQHF	TGCAGTGCTAGTCACCTCTTAGAAGGCAATCAGCCCCAGCATTTT	-	TRBJ1-5	-	TRBV20-1
CASSLQGQSTDTQYF	TGTGCCAGCAGCTTGCAAGGACAAAGCACAGATACGCAGTATTTT	once	TRBJ2-3	-	TRBV5-4
CASSPQPIHEQYF	TGTGCCAGCAGCCCACAACCTATCCACGAGCAGTACTTC	-	TRBJ2-7	-	TRBV11-2
CASSRGWTDTQYF	TGTGCCAGCAGCAGGGGATGGACAGATACGCAGTATTTT	-	TRBJ2-3	-	TRBV9
CASSLAGGNQPQHF	TGTGCCAGCAGTTTGGCGGGGGGCAATCAGCCCCAGCATTTT	-	TRBJ1-5	-	TRBV27
CASRRGDSYNYGYTF	TGCGCCAGCAGGAGGGGGGACAGTTATAACTATGGCTACACCTTC	-	TRBJ1-2	TRBD1	TRBV5-1
CASSSAGGQETQYF	TGTGCCAGCAGCTCCGCGGGGGGTCAAGAGACCCAGTACTTC	-	TRBJ2-5	TRBD2	TRBV7-2
CATSTQAGRFSHEQFF	TGTGCCACCAGCACCCAAGCGGGGCGGTTCTCCCATGAGCAGTTCTTC	once	TRBJ2-1	TRBD2	TRBV15
CASSVGSEAFF	TGTGCCAGCAGTGTAGGGAGTGAAGCTTTCTTT	-	TRBJ1-1	-	TRBV6-1
CASSRGGGPEAFF	TGTGCCAGCAGCAGGGGAGGGGGTCCTGAAGCTTTCTTT	-	TRBJ1-1	-	TRBV6-5
CASSLRTGGFSGNTIYF	TGTGCCAGCAGCTTAAGGACAGGGGGCTTCTCTGGAAACACCATATATTTT	-	TRBJ1-3	TRBD1	TRBV7-3
CASSLRPSGARNEQFF	TGTGCCAGCAGCTTACGCCCTAGCGGGGCCCGGAATGAGCAGTTCTTC	-	TRBJ2-1	TRBD2	TRBV7-3
CASSDPNRDAYEQYF	TGTGCCAGCAGCGACCCGAACAGGGACGCCTACGAGCAGTACTTC	-	TRBJ2-7	-	TRBV7-9
CASSLGKQLGTGAYNEQFF	TGTGCCAGTAGTCTGGGTAAGCAGTTAGGGACAGGGGCCTACAATGAGCAGTTCTTC	-	TRBJ2-1	TRBD1	TRBV19
CASSVTQGPQHF	TGTGCCAGCAGCGTTACACAAGGACCCCAGCATTTT	-	TRBJ1-5	-	TRBV7-2
CASSSQGETQYF	TGTGCTAGCAGCTCACAGGGAGAGACCCAGTACTTC	-	TRBJ2-5	-	TRBV7-7
CASSEQGWVTNEKLFF	TGTGCCAGCAGCGAACAGGGTTGGGTCACTAATGAAAAACTGTTTTTT	once	TRBJ1-4	-	TRBV7-2
CASSLQRGHNEQFF	TGCGCCAGCAGCTTGCAAAGGGGACACAATGAGCAGTTCTTC	-	TRBJ2-1	-	TRBV5-1
CASSVAGQGANEQFF	TGTGCCAGCAGCGTAGCGGGACAGGGGGCGAATGAGCAGTTCTTC	-	TRBJ2-1	TRBD1	TRBV9
CASSPLDGVANYGYTF	TGTGCCAGCAGTCCATTGGACGGGGTTGCTAACTATGGCTACACCTTC	-	TRBJ1-2	-	TRBV6-6
CASSHETNRDRTDTQYF	TGCGCCAGCAGCCACGAGACGAACAGGGATAGGACAGATACGCAGTATTTT	-	TRBJ2-3	-	TRBV4-3
CASSQIGAAYNEQFF	TGTGCCAGCAGCCAGATCGGAGCCGCCTACAATGAGCAGTTCTTC	-	TRBJ2-1	-	TRBV14
CASSPGQANYEQYF	TGTGCCAGCAGTCCGGGACAGGCCAACTACGAGCAGTACTTC	-	TRBJ2-7	TRBD1	TRBV28
CASSQSPGLVTTKTGELFF	TGCGCCAGCAGCCAGAGTCCGGGACTCGTAACAACGAAGACCGGGGAGCTGTTTTTT	-	TRBJ2-2	-	TRBV4-1
CATRQGLGYGYTF	TGTGCCACCCGACAGGGATTAGGGTATGGCTACACCTTC	-	TRBJ1-2	TRBD1	TRBV2
CATSRTGSNTGELFF	TGTGCCACCAGCAGAACAGGATCGAACACCGGGGAGCTGTTTTTT	-	TRBJ2-2	-	TRBV15
CASSRLPGRTYEQYF	TGCGCCAGCAGCCGACTTCCGGGACGGACCTACGAGCAGTACTTC	-	TRBJ2-7	-	TRBV4-1
CASSHSPDSKETQYF	TGTGCCAGCAGTCATTCCCCGGACAGCAAAGAGACCCAGTACTTC	-	TRBJ2-5	-	TRBV6-5
CASSQDAGPGRDYEQYF	TGCGCCAGCAGCCAAGATGCCGGACCGGGACGGGACTACGAGCAGTACTTC	-	TRBJ2-7	-	TRBV4-3
CASSFQGRGYTF	TGTGCCAGCAGTTTCCAGGGGCGAGGCTACACCTTC	once	TRBJ1-2	-	TRBV28
CASSHLTGTGTGELFF	TGTGCCAGCAGCCATCTTACCGGGACAGGTACCGGGGAGCTGTTTTTT	-	TRBJ2-2	TRBD1	TRBV3-1/TRBV3-2
CASSEGGSGANVLTF	TGTGCCAGCAGTGAGGGGGGCTCTGGGGCCAACGTCCTGACTTTC	-	TRBJ2-6	-	TRBV2
CASSIFGEGSYNEQFF	TGTGCCAGCAGCATTTTCGGTGAGGGCTCCTACAATGAGCAGTTCTTC	-	TRBJ2-1	-	TRBV28
CASSRETKNIQYF	TGTGCCAGCAGCCGCGAAACCAAAAACATTCAGTACTTC	-	TRBJ2-4	-	TRBV11-2